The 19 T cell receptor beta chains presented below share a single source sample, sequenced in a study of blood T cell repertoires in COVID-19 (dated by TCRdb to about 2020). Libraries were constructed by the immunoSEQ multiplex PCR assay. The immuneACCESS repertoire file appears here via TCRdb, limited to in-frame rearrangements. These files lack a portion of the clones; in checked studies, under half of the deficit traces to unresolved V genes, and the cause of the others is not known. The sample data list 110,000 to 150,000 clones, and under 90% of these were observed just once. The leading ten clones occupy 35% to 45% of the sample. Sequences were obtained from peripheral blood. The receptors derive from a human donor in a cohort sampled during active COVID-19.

DNA for the CDR3: TGCGCCAGCCAACTTGGACAGGGAGGCACTGAAGCTTTCTTT. Translation: CASQLGQGGTEAFF. The V and J genes are TRBV5-1 and TRBJ1-1; TRBD1 matches 8 bases. The CDR3 has 14 amino acids. Germline V CDR1 and CDR2: SGHRS, YFSETQ. After removal of 7 bases from V and 4 bases from J, the junction contained 9 bases not matched to a gene.

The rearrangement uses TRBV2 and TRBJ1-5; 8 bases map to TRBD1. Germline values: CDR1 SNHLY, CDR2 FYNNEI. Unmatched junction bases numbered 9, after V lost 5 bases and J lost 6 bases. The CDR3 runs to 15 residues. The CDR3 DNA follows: TGTGCCAGCAGTCAAAGCCGCAGGGGGCGTCAGCCCCAGCATTTT. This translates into CASSQSRRGRQPQHF. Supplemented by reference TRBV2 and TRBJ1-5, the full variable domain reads EPEVTQTPSHQVTQMGQEVILRCVPISNHLYFYWYRQILGQKVEFLVSFYNNEISEKSEIFDDQFSVERPDGSNFTLKIRSTKLEDSAMYFCASSQSRRGRQPQHFGDGTRLSIL.

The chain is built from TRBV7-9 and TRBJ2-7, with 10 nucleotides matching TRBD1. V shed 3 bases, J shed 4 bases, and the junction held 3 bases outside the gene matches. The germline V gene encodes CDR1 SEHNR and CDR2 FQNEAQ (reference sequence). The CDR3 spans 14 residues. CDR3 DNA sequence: TGTGCCAGCAGCTTCGGGACAGGGGAATACGAGCAGTACGTC. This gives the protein CASSFGTGEYEQYV.

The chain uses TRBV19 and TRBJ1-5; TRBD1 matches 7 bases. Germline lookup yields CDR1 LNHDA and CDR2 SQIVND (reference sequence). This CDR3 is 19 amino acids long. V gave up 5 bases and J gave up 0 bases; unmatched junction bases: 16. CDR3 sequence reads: CASSPRDRLTVDSNQPQHF. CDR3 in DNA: TGTGCCAGTAGTCCCCGGGACAGACTTACCGTGGATAGCAATCAGCCCCAGCATTTT.

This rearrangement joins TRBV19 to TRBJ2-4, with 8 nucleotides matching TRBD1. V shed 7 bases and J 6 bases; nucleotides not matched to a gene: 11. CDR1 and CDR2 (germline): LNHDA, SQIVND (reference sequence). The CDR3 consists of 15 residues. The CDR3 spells CASNGRGLGGNIQYF. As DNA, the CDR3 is TGTGCCAGTAATGGCAGGGGGCTTGGGGGAAACATTCAGTACTTC.

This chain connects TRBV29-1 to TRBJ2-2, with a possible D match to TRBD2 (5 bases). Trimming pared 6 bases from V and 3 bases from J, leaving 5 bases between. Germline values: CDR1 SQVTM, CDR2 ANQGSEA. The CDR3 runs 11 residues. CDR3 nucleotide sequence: TGCAGCGTACTAGACACCGGGGAGCTGTTTTTT. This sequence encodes CSVLDTGELFF.

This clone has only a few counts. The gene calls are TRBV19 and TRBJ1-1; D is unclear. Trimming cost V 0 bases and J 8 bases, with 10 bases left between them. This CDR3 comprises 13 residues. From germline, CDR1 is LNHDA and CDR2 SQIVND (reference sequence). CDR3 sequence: CASSIERGREAFF. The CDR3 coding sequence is TGTGCCAGTAGTATAGAGAGAGGTAGAGAAGCTTTCTTT. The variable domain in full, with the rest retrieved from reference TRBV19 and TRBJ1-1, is DGGITQSPKYLFRKEGQNVTLSCEQNLNHDAMYWYRQDPGQGLRLIYYSQIVNDFQKGDIAEGYSVSREKKESFPLTVTSAQKNPTAFYLCASSIERGREAFFGQGTRLTVV.

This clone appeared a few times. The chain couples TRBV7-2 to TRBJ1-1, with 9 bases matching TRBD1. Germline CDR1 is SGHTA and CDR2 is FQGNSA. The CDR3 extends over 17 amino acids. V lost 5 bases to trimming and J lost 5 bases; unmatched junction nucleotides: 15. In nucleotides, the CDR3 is TGTGCCAGCAGCCCAACCGCAACAGGGGGCGGGGGTACTGAAGCTTTCTTT. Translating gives CASSPTATGGGGTEAFF.

The CDR3 DNA is TGTGCTAGTGGTTTAGTCGCGGGGGGCACAGATACGCAGTATTTT. Residues: CASGLVAGGTDTQYF. The rearrangement joins TRBV12-5 to TRBJ2-3; TRBD2 matches at 7 bases. This CDR3 region has 15 residues. The junction had 4 bases not matched to a gene; V was cut back by 3 bases and J by 1 base. Germline lookup yields CDR1 LGHNT and CDR2 FRNRAP.

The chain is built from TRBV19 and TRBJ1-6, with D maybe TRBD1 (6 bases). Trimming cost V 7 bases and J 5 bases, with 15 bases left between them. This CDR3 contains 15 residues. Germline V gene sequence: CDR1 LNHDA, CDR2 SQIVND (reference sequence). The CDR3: CASTFHRDNNSPLHF. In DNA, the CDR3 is TGTGCCAGTACTTTCCACCGGGACAATAATTCACCCCTCCACTTT.

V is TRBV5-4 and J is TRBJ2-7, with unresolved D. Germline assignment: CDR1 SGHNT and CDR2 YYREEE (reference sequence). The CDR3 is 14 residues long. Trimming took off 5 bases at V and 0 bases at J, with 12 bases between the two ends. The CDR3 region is CASRDSLSSYEQYF. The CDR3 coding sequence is TGTGCCAGCAGGGATAGCCTGAGCTCCTACGAGCAGTACTTC. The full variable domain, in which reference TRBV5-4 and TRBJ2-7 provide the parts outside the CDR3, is ETGVTQSPTHLIKTRGQQVTLRCSSQSGHNTVSWYQQALGQGPQFIFQYYREEENGRGNFPPRFSGLQFPNYSSELNVNALELDDSALYLCASRDSLSSYEQYFGPGTRLTVT.

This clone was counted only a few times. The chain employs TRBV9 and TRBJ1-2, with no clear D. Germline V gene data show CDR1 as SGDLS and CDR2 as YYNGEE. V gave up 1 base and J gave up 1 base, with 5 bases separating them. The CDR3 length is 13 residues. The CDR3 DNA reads TGTGCCAGCAGCGTACAGGATAACTATGGCTACACCTTC. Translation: CASSVQDNYGYTF.

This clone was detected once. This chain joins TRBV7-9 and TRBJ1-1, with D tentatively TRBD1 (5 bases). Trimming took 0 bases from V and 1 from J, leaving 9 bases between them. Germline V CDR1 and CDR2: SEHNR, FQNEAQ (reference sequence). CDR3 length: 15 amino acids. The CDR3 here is CASSLAAGSNTEAFF. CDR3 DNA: TGTGCCAGCAGCTTAGCTGCAGGGTCGAACACTGAAGCTTTCTTT.

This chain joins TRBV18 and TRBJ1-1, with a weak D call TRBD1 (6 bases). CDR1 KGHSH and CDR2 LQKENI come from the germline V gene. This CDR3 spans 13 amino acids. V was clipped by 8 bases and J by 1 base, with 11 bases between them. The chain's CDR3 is CASADSQNTEAFF. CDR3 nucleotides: TGTGCCAGCGCGGACAGCCAGAACACTGAAGCTTTCTTT.

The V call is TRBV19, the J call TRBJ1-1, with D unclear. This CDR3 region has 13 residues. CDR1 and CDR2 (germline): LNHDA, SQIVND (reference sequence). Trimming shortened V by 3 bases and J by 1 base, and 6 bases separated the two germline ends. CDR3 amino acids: CASSILRNTEAFF. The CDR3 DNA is TGTGCCAGTAGTATCCTACGGAACACTGAAGCTTTCTTT.

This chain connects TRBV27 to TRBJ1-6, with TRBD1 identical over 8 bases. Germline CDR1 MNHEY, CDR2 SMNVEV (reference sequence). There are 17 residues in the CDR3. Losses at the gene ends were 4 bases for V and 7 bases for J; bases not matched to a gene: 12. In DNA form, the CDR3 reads TGTGCCAGCAGTTCCACCTCAACAGGGGGTGACAATTCACCCCTCCACTTT. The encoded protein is CASSSTSTGGDNSPLHF.

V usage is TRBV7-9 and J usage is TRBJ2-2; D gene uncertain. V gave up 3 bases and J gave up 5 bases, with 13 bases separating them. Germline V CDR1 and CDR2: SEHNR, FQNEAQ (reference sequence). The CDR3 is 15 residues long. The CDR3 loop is CASSFLSGATGELFF. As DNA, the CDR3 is TGTGCCAGCAGCTTCCTGTCAGGTGCGACCGGGGAGCTGTTTTTT.

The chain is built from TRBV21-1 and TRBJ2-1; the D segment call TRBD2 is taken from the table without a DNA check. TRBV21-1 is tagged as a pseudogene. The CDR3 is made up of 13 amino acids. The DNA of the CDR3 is TGTGCCGGGGAAGGGAGCTCCTACAATGAGCAGTTCTTC. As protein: CAGEGSSYNEQFF.

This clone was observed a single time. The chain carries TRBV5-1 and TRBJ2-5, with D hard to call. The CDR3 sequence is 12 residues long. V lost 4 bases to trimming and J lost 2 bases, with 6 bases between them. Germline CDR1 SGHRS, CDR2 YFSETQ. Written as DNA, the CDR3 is TGCGCCAGCAGCCTAAGACAAGAGACCCAGTACTTC. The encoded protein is CASSLRQETQYF.